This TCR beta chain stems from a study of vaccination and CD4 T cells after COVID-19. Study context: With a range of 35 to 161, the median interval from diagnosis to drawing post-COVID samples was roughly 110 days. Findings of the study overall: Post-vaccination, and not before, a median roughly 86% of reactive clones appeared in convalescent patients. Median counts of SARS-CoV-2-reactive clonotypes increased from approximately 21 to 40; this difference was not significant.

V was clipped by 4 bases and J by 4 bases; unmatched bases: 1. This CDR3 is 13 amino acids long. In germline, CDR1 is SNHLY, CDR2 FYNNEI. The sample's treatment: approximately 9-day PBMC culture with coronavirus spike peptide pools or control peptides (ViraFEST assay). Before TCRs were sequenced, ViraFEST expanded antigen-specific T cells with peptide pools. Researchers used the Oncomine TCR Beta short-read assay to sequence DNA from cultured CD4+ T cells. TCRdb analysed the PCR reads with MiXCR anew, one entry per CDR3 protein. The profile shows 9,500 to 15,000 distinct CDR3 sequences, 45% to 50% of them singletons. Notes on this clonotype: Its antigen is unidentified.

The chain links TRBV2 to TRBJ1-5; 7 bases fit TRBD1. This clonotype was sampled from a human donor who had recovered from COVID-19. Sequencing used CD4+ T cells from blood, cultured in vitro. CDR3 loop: CASSGRGNQPQHF. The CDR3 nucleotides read TGTGCCAGCAGTGGCAGGGGGAATCAGCCCCAGCATTTT.